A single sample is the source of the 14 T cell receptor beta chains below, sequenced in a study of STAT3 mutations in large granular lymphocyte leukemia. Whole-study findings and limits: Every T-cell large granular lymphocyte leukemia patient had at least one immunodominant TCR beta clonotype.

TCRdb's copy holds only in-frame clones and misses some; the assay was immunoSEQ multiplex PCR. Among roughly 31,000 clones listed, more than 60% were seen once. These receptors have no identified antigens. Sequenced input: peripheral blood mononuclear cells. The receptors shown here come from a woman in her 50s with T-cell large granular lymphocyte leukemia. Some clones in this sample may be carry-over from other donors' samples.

Written as DNA, the CDR3 is TGCGCCAGCAGCGTGGACTCCCTCTCCTACGAGCAGTACTTC. It codes for CASSVDSLSYEQYF. This chain uses TRBV5-1 with TRBJ2-7; D possibly corresponds to TRBD2 (5 bases). Germline CDR1 reads SGHRS; CDR2 reads YFSETQ. Trimming shortened V by 4 bases and J by 0 bases, and 11 bases separated the two germline ends. The length of the CDR3 is 14 residues. The complete variable domain, with remaining parts taken from reference TRBV5-1 and TRBJ2-7, reads KAGVTQTPRYLIKTRGQQVTLSCSPISGHRSVSWYQQTPGQGLQFLFEYFSETQRNKGNFPGRFSGRQFSNSRSEMNVSTLELGDSALYLCASSVDSLSYEQYFGPGTRLTVT.

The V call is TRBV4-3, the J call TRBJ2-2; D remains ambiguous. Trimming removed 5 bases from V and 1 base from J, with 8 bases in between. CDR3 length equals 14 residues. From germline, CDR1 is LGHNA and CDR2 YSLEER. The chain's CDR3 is CASSLEMNTGELFF. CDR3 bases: TGCGCCAGCAGCTTAGAGATGAACACCGGGGAGCTGTTTTTT.

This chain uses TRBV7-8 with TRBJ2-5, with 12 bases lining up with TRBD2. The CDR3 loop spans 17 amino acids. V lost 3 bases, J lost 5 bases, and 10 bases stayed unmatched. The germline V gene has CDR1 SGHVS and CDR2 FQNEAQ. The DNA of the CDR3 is TGTGCCAGCAGCTTTAGGGCTAGCGGGAGGGGTGTGGAGACCCAGTACTTC. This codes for CASSFRASGRGVETQYF.

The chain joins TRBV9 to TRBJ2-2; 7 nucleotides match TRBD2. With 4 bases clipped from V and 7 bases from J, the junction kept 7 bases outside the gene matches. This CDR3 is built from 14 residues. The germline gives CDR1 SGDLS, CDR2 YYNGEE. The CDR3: CASSSRGVFGELFF. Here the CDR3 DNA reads TGTGCCAGCAGCTCACGGGGGGTTTTCGGGGAGCTGTTTTTT. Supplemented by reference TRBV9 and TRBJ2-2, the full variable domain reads DSGVTQTPKHLITATGQRVTLRCSPRSGDLSVYWYQQSLDQGLQFLIQYYNGEERAKGNILERFSAQQFPDLHSELNLSSLELGDSALYFCASSSRGVFGELFFGEGSRLTVL.

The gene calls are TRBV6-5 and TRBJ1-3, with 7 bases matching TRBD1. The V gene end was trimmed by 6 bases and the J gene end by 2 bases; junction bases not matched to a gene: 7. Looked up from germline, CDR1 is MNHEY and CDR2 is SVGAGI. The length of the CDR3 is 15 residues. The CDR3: CASSRDSVPGNTIYF. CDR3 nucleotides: TGTGCCAGCAGCCGGGACAGTGTTCCTGGAAACACCATATATTTT.

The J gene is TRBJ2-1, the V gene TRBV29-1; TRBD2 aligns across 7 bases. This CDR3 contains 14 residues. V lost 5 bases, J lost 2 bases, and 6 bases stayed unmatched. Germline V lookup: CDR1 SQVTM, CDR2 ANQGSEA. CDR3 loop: CSVREVGAYNEQFF. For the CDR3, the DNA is TGCAGCGTTCGGGAGGTGGGGGCCTACAATGAGCAGTTCTTC.

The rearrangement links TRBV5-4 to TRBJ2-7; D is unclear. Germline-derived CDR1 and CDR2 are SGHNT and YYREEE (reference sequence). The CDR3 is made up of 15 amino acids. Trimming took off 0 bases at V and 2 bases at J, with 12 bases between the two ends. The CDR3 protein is CASSLEVGFTYEQYF. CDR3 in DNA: TGTGCCAGCAGCTTGGAAGTCGGGTTCACCTACGAGCAGTACTTC.

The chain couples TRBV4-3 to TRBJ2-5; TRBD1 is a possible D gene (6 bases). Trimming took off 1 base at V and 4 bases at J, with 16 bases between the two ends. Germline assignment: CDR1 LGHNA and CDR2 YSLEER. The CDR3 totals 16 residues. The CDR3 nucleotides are TGCGCCAGCAGCCAAGCCCCAGGGGCTTGGGGAGAGACCCAGTACTTC. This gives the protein CASSQAPGAWGETQYF.

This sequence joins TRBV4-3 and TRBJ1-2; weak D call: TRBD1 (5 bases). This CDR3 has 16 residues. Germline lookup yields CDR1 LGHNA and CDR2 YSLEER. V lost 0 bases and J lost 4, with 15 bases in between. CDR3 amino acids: CASSQDLRTGGYGYTF. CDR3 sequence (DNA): TGCGCCAGCAGCCAAGATCTCAGGACCGGGGGCTATGGCTACACCTTC.

The CDR3 reads CATSIWGQGPSGANVLTF. Written as DNA, the CDR3 is TGTGCCACCAGCATCTGGGGACAGGGGCCCTCTGGGGCCAACGTCCTGACTTTC. The V gene is TRBV15, the J gene TRBJ2-6; 10 nucleotides match TRBD1. J gave up 0 bases and V 4 bases, and 6 bases lay outside the gene matches. The germline gives CDR1 LNHNV, CDR2 YYDKDF (reference sequence). The CDR3 loop spans 18 amino acids.

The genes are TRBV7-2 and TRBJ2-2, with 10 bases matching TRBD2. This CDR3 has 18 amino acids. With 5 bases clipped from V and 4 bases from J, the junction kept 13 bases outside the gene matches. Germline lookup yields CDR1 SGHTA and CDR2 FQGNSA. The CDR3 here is CASSAVINLAGATGELFF. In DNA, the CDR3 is TGTGCCAGCAGCGCCGTTATTAATCTAGCGGGAGCCACCGGGGAGCTGTTTTTT. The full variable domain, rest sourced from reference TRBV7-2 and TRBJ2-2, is GAGVSQSPSNKVTEKGKDVELRCDPISGHTALYWYRQSLGQGLEFLIYFQGNSAPDKSGLPSDRFSAERTGGSVSTLTIQRTQQEDSAVYLCASSAVINLAGATGELFFGEGSRLTVL.

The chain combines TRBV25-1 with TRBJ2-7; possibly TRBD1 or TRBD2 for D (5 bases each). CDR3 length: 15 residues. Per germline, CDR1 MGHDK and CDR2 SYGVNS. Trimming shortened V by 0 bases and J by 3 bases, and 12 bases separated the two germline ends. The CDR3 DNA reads TGTGCCAGCAGTGAATACGGGGCGAAGGTCTACGAGCAGTACTTC. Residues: CASSEYGAKVYEQYF.

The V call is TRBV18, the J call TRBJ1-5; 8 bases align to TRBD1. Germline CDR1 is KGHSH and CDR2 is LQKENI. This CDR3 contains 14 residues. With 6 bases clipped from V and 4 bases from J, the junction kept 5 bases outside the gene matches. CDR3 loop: CASSRTGINQPQHF. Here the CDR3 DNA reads TGTGCCAGCTCTCGGACAGGGATTAATCAGCCCCAGCATTTT.

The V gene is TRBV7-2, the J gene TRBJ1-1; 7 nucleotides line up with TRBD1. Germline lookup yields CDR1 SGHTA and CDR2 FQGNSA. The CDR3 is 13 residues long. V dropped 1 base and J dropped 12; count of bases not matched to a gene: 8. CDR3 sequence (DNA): TGTGCCAGCAGCTTAGGGCAGGGGGTGACGACTTTCTTT. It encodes CASSLGQGVTTFF.